A single sample gave rise to the 2 T cell receptor beta chains below, sequenced in a study of neurological immune-mediated disorders (dated by TCRdb to between 2018 and 2021). The method behind the library was 5' RACE. Sequenced on an Illumina HiSeq 2500. TCRdb ran its own pipeline on the public reads, namely fastp trimming at Q25 and MiXCR clone calling, and kept in-frame beta chains. Entries that share a CDR3 protein sequence are merged under the most common genes and DNA. Present in this sample are 71,000 or so distinct CDR3 sequences, about 5% of which were seen just once. The ten largest clonotypes hold 2% to 2.5% of the sample. Sequences were obtained from PBMCs. All receptors come from a woman aged 25 to 39 with multiple sclerosis.

This clonotype has a handful of counts. The rearrangement joins TRBV2 to TRBJ2-5; D is uncertain. Per the germline V gene, CDR1 is SNHLY and CDR2 is FYNNEI. Trimming stripped 3 bases from V and 4 bases from J, with 12 bases between. CDR3 length: 14 amino acids. The CDR3 coding sequence is TGTGCCAGCAGTGATTCAGGATTTAGAGAGACCCAGTACTTC. This sequence encodes CASSDSGFRETQYF.

This clonotype was recorded at least ten times. J is TRBJ2-1 and V is TRBV12-3 or TRBV12-4; D is tentatively TRBD1 or TRBD2 (6 bases each). V was cut by 2 bases and J by 6 bases, with 23 bases left in between. CDR3 length: 18 residues. The CDR3 DNA reads as TGTGCCAGCAGTTTATGGCCAGGAGGGGGACGAGGAGGCAATGAGCAGTTCTTC. It specifies CASSLWPGGGRGGNEQFF.